This TCR beta chain was sequenced during a study of blood T cell repertoires in COVID-19. Among Cohort 3 donors, those recovered had two negative PCRs, clearance, or symptom resolution. Libraries were prepared by immunoSEQ multiplex PCR; TCRdb keeps only in-frame clonotypes and omits some of them. The profile covers hundreds of thousands of clones, with 80% to 90% appearing a single time and 0.95% to 1.2% taken by the ten largest. The TCR comes from a man younger than 45 who had recovered from COVID-19. The sample taken for sequencing was PBMCs or T cells enriched from blood (not recorded which).

As DNA, the CDR3 is TGTGCCAGCACCCTACCCCCACAGACAGGTGAAACGCAAGAGACCCAGTACTTC. Translated, it gives CASTLPPQTGETQETQYF. The chain is built from TRBV28 and TRBJ2-5, with a tentative D call TRBD1 (6 bases). In germline, CDR1 is MDHEN, CDR2 SYDVKM. CDR3 size: 18 residues. The V gene lost 7 bases and the J gene lost 2 bases, with 26 bases spanning the gap.